This TCR beta chain emerged from a study of CD8 T cells in ankylosing spondylitis. Study outcomes and limitations: The study looked at matched synovial fluid samples from ankylosing spondylitis patients. Disease-linked clones were reported to be significantly enriched there.

V shed 4 bases and J 1 base; nucleotides not matched to a gene: 5. The CDR3 runs to 15 residues. Remarks on this clonotype: Its antigen is currently unknown.

TCRdb ran MiXCR on the 5' RACE reads and lists one entry per CDR3 protein. The sample carries 250,000 or so distinct CDR3 sequences, 18% recorded once. This TCR came from a male donor with ankylosing spondylitis or in good health (not recorded which). The sample consisted of blood, either unsorted or a sorted T cell fraction (not recorded which). This chain links TRBV12-3 or TRBV12-4 with TRBJ2-5, with TRBD2 matching over 8 bases. This CDR3 is CASSSGLAGQETQYF. CDR3 coding DNA: TGTGCCAGCAGTTCAGGACTAGCAGGCCAAGAGACCCAGTACTTC.